Below, one T cell receptor (beta chain) is given with its context. This entry is derived from a study of radiotherapy plus CTLA-4 blockade in lung cancer. Here immunoSEQ multiplex PCR was the method, and the copy in TCRdb shows in-frame clones only, minus some. The data show fewer than 100,000 clones, about four fifths seen once. The CDR3 loop spans 14 amino acids. The material sequenced was peripheral blood, taken from a patient treated with radiotherapy plus ipilimumab. This receptor was taken from a human donor with non-small cell lung cancer who had stable disease on radiotherapy plus ipilimumab. The gene calls are TRBV21-1 and TRBJ1-5; TRBD1, the table's D call, lacks a check against the DNA. TRBV21-1 is tagged as a pseudogene. The CDR3 nucleotides are TGTGCCAGCAGCCTTCGGACAGGGGTTCAGCCCCAGCATTTT. Amino acid sequence: CASSLRTGVQPQHF.